These 8 T cell receptor beta chains share one sample of origin, sequenced in a study of beta chain features in type 1 diabetes. Study results and limitations: Type 1 diabetes patients had TCRB CDR3s that were shorter (moderately but significantly so) in all four CD4+ subsets.

No antigen has been identified for these receptors. Isolated RNA was reverse transcribed in full, so expressed TCRB transcripts were sequenced. Clones were read by immunoSEQ multiplex PCR, and TCRdb kept only the in-frame ones, dropping some. The table shows 150,000 to 180,000 clones, with about 9.4% occurring only once. Specimen: central memory CD4+ T cells from blood. The receptors were sampled from a man younger than 40 with type 1 diabetes.

V and J are TRBV27 and TRBJ2-7; D is uncertain. The V gene's germline CDR1 is MNHEY and CDR2 SMNVEV (reference sequence). There are 15 residues in the CDR3. With 5 bases removed from V and 5 bases from J, the gap between germline ends came to 19 bases. CDR3 nucleotides: TGTGCCAGCAGTCCCGCCCCAACCAGCGACGACGAGCAGTACTTC. Protein sequence: CASSPAPTSDDEQYF.

This clone was observed a few times. CDR3 DNA: TGTGCCACCAAGAAACCAGCGGGAGGGAAAGATACGCAGTATTTT. It specifies CATKKPAGGKDTQYF. The rearrangement uses TRBV6-1 and TRBJ2-3; TRBD2 agrees at 10 bases. With V trimmed by 10 bases and J by 5 bases, 12 bases remained unmatched. This CDR3 region has 15 residues. CDR1 and CDR2 (germline): MNHNS, SASEGT.

This clone has just a few counts. The chain recombines TRBV5-1 with TRBJ1-2; 11 bases fit TRBD1. V lost 8 bases and J lost 6; bases outside the gene matches: 6. Germline V lookup: CDR1 SGHRS, CDR2 YFSETQ. The CDR3 length is 13 residues. Here the CDR3 reads CASSTGQGDGYTF. The CDR3 nucleotides read TGCGCCAGTTCGACGGGACAGGGGGATGGCTACACCTTC.

V is TRBV27 and J is TRBJ1-5; D ambiguous. This CDR3 is 13 amino acids long. Trimming left V 2 bases short and J 11 bases short, with 13 bases between. Germline V lookup: CDR1 MNHEY, CDR2 SMNVEV (reference sequence). This chain's CDR3 is CASSLLGEESQHF. The CDR3 DNA reads TGTGCCAGCAGTTTACTCGGGGAGGAGTCCCAGCATTTT.

This clone has a handful of counts. V gene TRBV14 combines with J gene TRBJ1-1; 7 positions agree with TRBD1. This CDR3 has 15 residues. V was pared by 3 bases and J by 2 bases, with 6 bases of the junction left unmatched. The V gene's germline CDR1 is SGHDN and CDR2 FVKESK. The CDR3 loop reads CASSQGRTGNTEAFF. The CDR3 DNA is TGTGCCAGCAGCCAGGGCCGGACAGGCAACACTGAAGCTTTCTTT.

This clone was observed a few times. The chain recombines TRBV7-2 with TRBJ2-1; possible D gene TRBD1, 5 bases. In germline, CDR1 is SGHTA, CDR2 FQGNSA. V gave up 6 bases and J gave up 3 bases, with 15 bases separating them. The CDR3 is 15 residues long. The DNA of the CDR3 is TGTGCCAGCAGTACTGGACACGACCTCTACAATGAGCAGTTCTTC. Translation gives CASSTGHDLYNEQFF.

The chain is built from TRBV30 and TRBJ1-1, with D unclear. The CDR3 consists of 13 residues. Germline V CDR1 and CDR2: GTSNPN, SVGIG (reference sequence). V gave up 4 bases and J gave up 3 bases, with 12 bases separating them. CDR3 residues: CAWTSQQHTEAFF. CDR3 nucleotide sequence: TGTGCCTGGACGTCACAACAGCACACTGAAGCTTTCTTT.

This clone was seen repeatedly, ten times or more. The genes are TRBV2 and TRBJ2-4; TRBD2 agrees at 9 bases. CDR1 and CDR2 (germline): SNHLY, FYNNEI. Trimming at V came to 5 bases and at J to 1 base, leaving 3 bases not matched to a gene. CDR3 size: 15 residues. The CDR3 spells CASSYSGSAKNIQYF. The CDR3 nucleotides are TGTGCCAGCAGTTATAGCGGGAGCGCCAAAAACATTCAGTACTTC.